This T cell receptor beta chain was recovered during a study of memory CD4+ T cells and cytomegalovirus serostatus. The overall study: This sample comes from healthy Belgian adults, 8 to 10 CMV seropositive, around 26 seronegative. General study results and limits: CD4+ memory repertoires contained about two fifths of the 164 reported CMV TCRbeta sequences.

Trimming removed 8 bases at V and 3 bases at J, with 12 bases between. The CDR3 covers 13 residues. In germline, CDR1 is MDHEN, CDR2 SYDVKM. About this clone: Its specificity is unknown.

Single viable CD3+CD4+CD8-CD45RO+ cells were sorted as the memory CD4+ T cells. As handled by the study authors: Out-of-frame sequences were removed, leaving around 2.2 million distinct TCRbeta sequences. Using immunoSEQ multiplex PCR, the repertoire was profiled, and TCRdb retains in-frame clones only, with some absent. That table supplies the V and J calls and clone size; D and trimming were determined from the DNA. The table lists about 92,000 clones, about 80% of them singletons. This sequence originates from an adult in good health and CMV-seropositive. The V gene is TRBV28, the J gene TRBJ2-3, with D possibly matching TRBD1 (6 bases). The sequenced sample was memory CD4+ T cells from blood. The CDR3 spells CASRPQGTDTQYF. The CDR3 DNA reads as TGTGCCAGCCGGCCCCAGGGGACAGATACGCAGTATTTT.